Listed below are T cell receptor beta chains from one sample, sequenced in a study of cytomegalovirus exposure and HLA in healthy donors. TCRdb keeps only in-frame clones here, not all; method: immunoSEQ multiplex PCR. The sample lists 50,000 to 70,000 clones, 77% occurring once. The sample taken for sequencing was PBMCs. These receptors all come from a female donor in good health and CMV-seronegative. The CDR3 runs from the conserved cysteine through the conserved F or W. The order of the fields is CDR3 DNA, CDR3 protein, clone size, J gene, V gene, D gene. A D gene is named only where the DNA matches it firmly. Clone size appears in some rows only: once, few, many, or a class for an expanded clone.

DNA: TGTGCCAGCAGCCACCCTCTAGCGGGGGGGCGTAGCACAGATACGCAGTATTTT
CDR3: CASSHPLAGGRSTDTQYF
size: few
J: TRBJ2-3
V: TRBV13
D: TRBD2

DNA: TGTGCCAGCAGCTTAAAAGAGGGCGAAAACTATGGCTACACCTTC
CDR3: CASSLKEGENYGYTF
size: once
J: TRBJ1-2
V: TRBV7-9
D: .

DNA: TGTGCCATCAGCCGACAGAGGGAGGATGAAAAACTGTTTTTT
CDR3: CAISRQREDEKLFF
size: .
J: TRBJ1-4
V: TRBV10-3
D: .

DNA: TGTGCCAGCAGCCCACAGTCGGTCAATGAGCAGTTCTTC
CDR3: CASSPQSVNEQFF
size: .
J: TRBJ2-1
V: TRBV9
D: .

DNA: TGTGCCAGCAGCAAAAGGGGGCAGATACTAGCCAAAAACATTCAGTACTTC
CDR3: CASSKRGQILAKNIQYF
size: .
J: TRBJ2-4
V: TRBV7-9
D: TRBD1

DNA: TGTGCCAGCAGTTTAGAGGGACAGGTGTATAATTCACCCCTCCACTTT
CDR3: CASSLEGQVYNSPLHF
size: .
J: TRBJ1-6
V: TRBV27
D: TRBD1

DNA: TGTGCCAGCGCCTCAGGGACAGATACGCAGTATTTT
CDR3: CASASGTDTQYF
size: .
J: TRBJ2-3
V: TRBV6-6
D: .

DNA: TGCGCCAGCAGCCCTGTCTCGGAGGGCGAGCAGTACTTC
CDR3: CASSPVSEGEQYF
size: .
J: TRBJ2-7
V: TRBV5-1
D: .

DNA: TGTGCCATCAGTCGACAGGGTGATGAGCAGTTCTTC
CDR3: CAISRQGDEQFF
size: .
J: TRBJ2-1
V: TRBV10-3
D: TRBD1

DNA: TGTGCCAGCAGCTGGACAGGGTCGGCTGAAGCTTTCTTT
CDR3: CASSWTGSAEAFF
size: .
J: TRBJ1-1
V: TRBV9
D: TRBD1

DNA: TGTGCCAGCTCACCCGGGGGTTGGGTCATGAACACTGAAGCTTTCTTT
CDR3: CASSPGGWVMNTEAFF
size: .
J: TRBJ1-1
V: TRBV18
D: .

DNA: TGTGCCAGCAGTTCGAGCGAGGAAGGAAACACCATATATTTT
CDR3: CASSSSEEGNTIYF
size: .
J: TRBJ1-3
V: TRBV6-1
D: .

DNA: TGTGCCAGCAGCTTAGGGACAGCAAACACTGAAGCTTTCTTT
CDR3: CASSLGTANTEAFF
size: .
J: TRBJ1-1
V: TRBV11-2
D: .

DNA: TGTGCCAGCACTGGAGAAGGTTCCTACGAGCAGTACTTC
CDR3: CASTGEGSYEQYF
size: .
J: TRBJ2-7
V: TRBV6-1
D: .

DNA: TGCGCCAGCAGCTTTGGGACCACACCGGGACACACCTACGAGCAGTACTTC
CDR3: CASSFGTTPGHTYEQYF
size: .
J: TRBJ2-7
V: TRBV5-1
D: .

DNA: TGTGCCAGCAGCTTACCGACAGGAAACACAGATACGCAGTATTTT
CDR3: CASSLPTGNTDTQYF
size: .
J: TRBJ2-3
V: TRBV7-2
D: .

DNA: TGTGCCAGCAGCTTAGCCGGACAGGGGACCGAGCAGTACTTC
CDR3: CASSLAGQGTEQYF
size: .
J: TRBJ2-7
V: TRBV11-2
D: TRBD1

DNA: TGCGCCAGCAGCTTTTCGACAGGCTCCTACGAGCAGTACTTC
CDR3: CASSFSTGSYEQYF
size: .
J: TRBJ2-7
V: TRBV5-1
D: .

DNA: TGTGCCAGCAGGGCCCGGACAGACTATAGCAATCAGCCCCAGCATTTT
CDR3: CASRARTDYSNQPQHF
size: .
J: TRBJ1-5
V: TRBV27
D: .

DNA: TGCGCCAGCAGCGTAGGACAGTCCCCCTCCTACGAGCAGTACTTC
CDR3: CASSVGQSPSYEQYF
size: .
J: TRBJ2-7
V: TRBV5-1
D: .

DNA: TGTGCCAGCAGCACACAGCAGGGGTTGCACGAGCAGTACTTC
CDR3: CASSTQQGLHEQYF
size: .
J: TRBJ2-7
V: TRBV13
D: .

DNA: TGTGCCTGGAGTGTACGGGGTAGCGGGAGGGCTTTGATGGGCTACGAGCAGTACTTC
CDR3: CAWSVRGSGRALMGYEQYF
size: once
J: TRBJ2-7
V: TRBV30
D: TRBD2

DNA: TGTGCCAGCAGTGACCCCCAGGGTTTCCTCTACGAGCAGTACTTC
CDR3: CASSDPQGFLYEQYF
size: .
J: TRBJ2-7
V: TRBV6-4
D: .

DNA: TGTGCCAGCAGCTCGAGGTCGGGACTAGCAGGTTTCTACAATGAGCAGTTCTTC
CDR3: CASSSRSGLAGFYNEQFF
size: .
J: TRBJ2-1
V: TRBV7-3
D: TRBD2

DNA: TGTGCCAGCAGTGGCGGGACTAGCGCCTACAATGAGCAGTTCTTC
CDR3: CASSGGTSAYNEQFF
size: once
J: TRBJ2-1
V: TRBV6-4
D: TRBD2

DNA: TGTGCCAGCAGCTCCCGGCTAGCGGGGGCGGGGAAGCAGTACTTC
CDR3: CASSSRLAGAGKQYF
size: .
J: TRBJ2-7
V: TRBV6-5
D: TRBD2

DNA: TGTGCCAGCAGCGTGGGTTGGTTCGAGGGTGAAAAACTGTTTTTT
CDR3: CASSVGWFEGEKLFF
size: once
J: TRBJ1-4
V: TRBV9
D: .

DNA: TGTGCCAGCAGTGCCTCGAGACTAGGGTTAGGCGAGCAGTACTTC
CDR3: CASSASRLGLGEQYF
size: .
J: TRBJ2-7
V: TRBV6-1
D: .

DNA: TGTGCCAGCCTACCCCGAGCAACTCCTATCGAGCAGTACTTC
CDR3: CASLPRATPIEQYF
size: .
J: TRBJ2-7
V: TRBV2
D: .

DNA: TGTGCCAGTACAAAAACAGCAACTAATGAAAAACTGTTTTTT
CDR3: CASTKTATNEKLFF
size: .
J: TRBJ1-4
V: TRBV6-5
D: .

DNA: TGTGCCAGTAGTAGGGTCGGGAGGGCCGGAGAGACCCAGTACTTC
CDR3: CASSRVGRAGETQYF
size: .
J: TRBJ2-5
V: TRBV19
D: TRBD2

DNA: TGTGCCAGCAGCTTAACGAGTAGCGGAACCTACGAGCAGTACTTC
CDR3: CASSLTSSGTYEQYF
size: .
J: TRBJ2-7
V: TRBV7-9
D: .

DNA: TGTGCCAGCAGCGCCCTCAGGGGGCTGGCCACTGAAGCTTTCTTT
CDR3: CASSALRGLATEAFF
size: .
J: TRBJ1-1
V: TRBV7-8
D: TRBD1

DNA: TGCAGCGCTGACCTAGAACCGGAGACCCAGTACTTC
CDR3: CSADLEPETQYF
size: .
J: TRBJ2-5
V: TRBV29-1
D: .

DNA: TGCAGTGCTAGCTGGGGGGCTGAAGCTTTCTTT
CDR3: CSASWGAEAFF
size: .
J: TRBJ1-1
V: TRBV20-1
D: .

DNA: TGCGCCAGCAGCGGATTAACAGGGCTTTCCCAAGCTTTCTTT
CDR3: CASSGLTGLSQAFF
size: .
J: TRBJ1-1
V: TRBV5-1
D: .

DNA: TGTGCCAGCAGCGGGGGGGGTTATGGCTACACCTTC
CDR3: CASSGGGYGYTF
size: .
J: TRBJ1-2
V: TRBV5-4
D: .

DNA: TGCAGCGTGTTCACAGGTGACGATGAGCAGTTCTTC
CDR3: CSVFTGDDEQFF
size: .
J: TRBJ2-1
V: TRBV29-1
D: .

DNA: TGTGCCAGCATCCGCGGGACAGGACCTAATTCACCCCTCCACTTT
CDR3: CASIRGTGPNSPLHF
size: few
J: TRBJ1-6
V: TRBV28
D: TRBD1

DNA: TGTGCCAGCAGTGGGGCTTTGGGACAGTCCTACGAGCAGTACTTC
CDR3: CASSGALGQSYEQYF
size: .
J: TRBJ2-7
V: TRBV6-1
D: TRBD1

DNA: TGTGCCAGCAGCCCCCCCCGCTATGGCTACACCTTC
CDR3: CASSPPRYGYTF
size: .
J: TRBJ1-2
V: TRBV2
D: .

DNA: TGTGCCAGCAGTCCAGGGACTAGCGGGGGCCGAGGGGATGGAACGCAGTATTTT
CDR3: CASSPGTSGGRGDGTQYF
size: .
J: TRBJ2-3
V: TRBV7-3
D: TRBD2

DNA: TGTGCCAGCAGTTACGGCGGGGGTACTGAAGCTTTCTTT
CDR3: CASSYGGGTEAFF
size: few
J: TRBJ1-1
V: TRBV6-5
D: .